Below, 21 T cell receptor beta chains from the same sample are listed, as sequenced in a study of blood T cell repertoires in COVID-19. TCRdb's table, derived via immunoSEQ multiplex PCR, lists solely in-frame clones and lacks some. The table has tens of thousands of clones, 86% seen once. Input material: peripheral blood. These receptors all stem from a man between 65 and 85 years old with acute or convalescent COVID-19.

This chain links TRBV2 with TRBJ2-1; D unresolved. The CDR3 covers 12 residues. V dropped 1 base and J dropped 9 bases, with 7 bases sitting between them. Per germline, CDR1 SNHLY and CDR2 FYNNEI. CDR3 coding DNA: TGTGCCAGCAGTGAAGATTGGAGTGAGCAGTTCTTC. Translating it yields CASSEDWSEQFF.

The CDR3 DNA reads as TGCGCCAGCAGCCAAGCGGCAGGGTATGCGGGCTACACCTTC. It encodes CASSQAAGYAGYTF. The chain carries TRBV4-3 and TRBJ1-2, with D possibly being TRBD1 (5 bases). Germline V lookup: CDR1 LGHNA, CDR2 YSLEER. The V and J ends lost 1 base and 8 bases respectively, with 14 bases between them. This CDR3 region has 14 residues.

The gene calls are TRBV4-1 and TRBJ2-7; 9 nucleotides align to TRBD2. The CDR3 is made up of 18 amino acids. J lost 4 bases, V lost 1 base, and 14 bases had no gene match. Per germline, CDR1 MGHRA and CDR2 YSYEKL. CDR3 loop: CASSQVRGASGRLYEQYF. DNA for the CDR3: TGCGCCAGCAGCCAAGTCCGAGGGGCGAGCGGGAGGTTGTACGAGCAGTACTTC.

This chain uses TRBV19 with TRBJ2-3; 7 bases align to TRBD2. Germline V gene sequence: CDR1 LNHDA, CDR2 SQIVND (reference sequence). The CDR3 has 17 amino acids. J gave up 0 bases and V 6 bases, and 12 bases lay outside the gene matches. The CDR3 nucleotides read TGTGCCAGTAGCCCTTTCCCCGGGACTACGAGCACAGATACGCAGTATTTT. Its translation: CASSPFPGTTSTDTQYF.

J is TRBJ2-3 and V is TRBV5-1; D may be TRBD2 (5 bases). The ends were cut back, 4 bases at V and 2 bases at J, with 11 bases in the middle. The CDR3 consists of 14 residues. Germline V gene data show CDR1 as SGHRS and CDR2 as YFSETQ. This CDR3 reads CASSLSDPTDTQYF. The CDR3 nucleotides are TGCGCCAGCAGCCTTAGCGACCCCACAGATACGCAGTATTTT.

The chain uses TRBV5-1 and TRBJ2-5; 8 bases are shared with TRBD1. Germline V gene sequence: CDR1 SGHRS, CDR2 YFSETQ. CDR3 size: 15 residues. V lost 2 bases and J lost 4; bases outside the gene matches: 7. The CDR3 sequence: CASSLGTGRGETQYF. DNA of the CDR3: TGCGCCAGCAGCTTAGGGACAGGTCGGGGAGAGACCCAGTACTTC.

The genes are TRBV7-7 and TRBJ2-5; TRBD2 might be the D (5 bases). CDR1 and CDR2 (germline): SSHAT, FNYEAQ (reference sequence). V was pared by 5 bases and J by 0 bases, with 7 bases between. CDR3 length: 13 residues. CDR3 in DNA: TGTGCCAGCAGCCCGGACTACCAAGAGACCCAGTACTTC. Encoded protein: CASSPDYQETQYF.

The chain carries TRBV13 and TRBJ2-2, with a possible D match to TRBD2 (5 bases). In germline, CDR1 is PRHDT, CDR2 FYEKMQ (reference sequence). The CDR3 loop spans 15 amino acids. V was shortened by 2 bases and J by 4 bases, with 11 bases between the two germline ends. CDR3 residues: CASSLNSEGTGELFF. The CDR3 nucleotides read TGTGCCAGCAGCTTAAACTCAGAGGGCACCGGGGAGCTGTTTTTT.

The genes are TRBV7-7 and TRBJ2-3, with D possibly TRBD2 on 6 matching bases. The germline gives CDR1 SSHAT, CDR2 FNYEAQ (reference sequence). V lost 4 bases and J 6 bases, leaving 11 bases between the germline ends. CDR3 length: 13 amino acids. The CDR3 region is CASSSLGGDTQYF. DNA for the CDR3: TGTGCCAGCAGCTCCCTAGGAGGGGATACGCAGTATTTT.

The chain joins TRBV9 to TRBJ1-1; D ambiguous. CDR3 size: 13 residues. V was trimmed by 1 base and J by 0 bases, leaving 4 bases between them. CDR1 and CDR2 from the germline V gene are SGDLS and YYNGEE. The CDR3 here is CASSVQLNTEAFF. The DNA for the CDR3 is TGTGCCAGCAGCGTACAATTGAACACTGAAGCTTTCTTT. Full variable domain (remainder filled in from reference TRBV9 and TRBJ1-1): DSGVTQTPKHLITATGQRVTLRCSPRSGDLSVYWYQQSLDQGLQFLIQYYNGEERAKGNILERFSAQQFPDLHSELNLSSLELGDSALYFCASSVQLNTEAFFGQGTRLTVV.

The chain has TRBV19 and TRBJ2-2, with a tentative D call TRBD1 (7 bases). V gave up 2 bases and J gave up 5 bases, with 12 bases separating them. This CDR3 comprises 15 residues. In germline, CDR1 is LNHDA, CDR2 SQIVND (reference sequence). CDR3 DNA: TGTGCCAGTAGTATAATGGCAGGGGGGACCGGGGAGCTGTTTTTT. Protein: CASSIMAGGTGELFF.

Only a few counts were recorded for this clone. This sequence joins TRBV18 and TRBJ2-7, with 11 positions matching TRBD2. The CDR3 runs to 16 residues. Looked up from germline, CDR1 is KGHSH and CDR2 is LQKENI. Unmatched junction bases numbered 12, after V lost 6 bases and J lost 5 bases. Written as DNA, the CDR3 is TGTGCCAGCTCCCATAGCGGGAGGGCCACGGGGGACGAGCAGTACTTC. Encoded protein: CASSHSGRATGDEQYF.

The genes are TRBV7-8 and TRBJ1-5, with unresolved D. CDR3 length: 16 amino acids. Germline assignment: CDR1 SGHVS and CDR2 FQNEAQ. Trimming cost V 1 base and J 0 bases, with 10 bases left between them. The CDR3 loop reads CASSLGGRNSNQPQHF. The CDR3 region has the DNA TGTGCCAGCAGCTTAGGCGGCAGAAATAGCAATCAGCCCCAGCATTTT.

The table lists this clone with a few counts. The J gene is TRBJ1-2, the V gene TRBV6-6, with D unresolved. The germline CDR1 and CDR2 sequences are MNHNY and SVGAGI (reference sequence). Trimming removed 3 bases at V and 8 bases at J, with 19 bases between. The CDR3 is 15 residues long. The CDR3 DNA is TGTGCCAGCAGTTATCTTCTAGAGGGCCTCTTCGGCTACACCTTC. It translates to CASSYLLEGLFGYTF.

The chain carries TRBV3-1 (or the pseudogene TRBV3-2) and TRBJ1-2; D remains ambiguous. V lost 4 bases and J 4 bases, leaving 10 bases between the germline ends. Germline CDR1 LGHDT, CDR2 YNNKEL (reference sequence). This CDR3 spans 13 amino acids. CDR3: CASSPRALYGYTF. The CDR3 coding sequence is TGTGCCAGCAGCCCGCGGGCACTCTATGGCTACACCTTC.

The chain employs TRBV5-5 and TRBJ1-1; D is unclear. Looked up from germline, CDR1 is SGHKS and CDR2 is YYEKEE (reference sequence). V lost 1 base, J lost 1 base, and 11 bases lay in between. The CDR3 totals 15 residues. CDR3 nucleotides: TGTGCCAGCAGCTTGTCGACTTCGGGGAACACTGAAGCTTTCTTT. Protein product: CASSLSTSGNTEAFF.

V is TRBV10-3 and J is TRBJ2-2, with D maybe TRBD2 (5 bases). V shed 5 bases and J shed 6 bases, with 19 bases lying between them. This CDR3 spans 16 amino acids. CDR1 is ENHRY and CDR2 is SYGVKD in the germline V gene. CDR3 DNA: TGTGCCATCAGTTGGTCCGGGGAGATTCGCGCCGGGGAGCTGTTTTTT. It is translated as CAISWSGEIRAGELFF.

This sequence joins TRBV5-1 and TRBJ2-7; 11 bases line up with TRBD1. J lost 2 bases, V lost 5 bases, and 9 bases had no gene match. The CDR3 runs 16 residues. Germline-derived CDR1 and CDR2 are SGHRS and YFSETQ. The CDR3 DNA reads as TGCGCCAGCAGTTGGGATGGACAGGGGGCAGCCTACGAGCAGTACTTC. Its translation: CASSWDGQGAAYEQYF.

The chain uses TRBV14 and TRBJ2-7; the match to TRBD2 covers 7 bases. Per the germline V gene, CDR1 is SGHDN and CDR2 is FVKESK. V was clipped by 4 bases and J by 1 base; unmatched bases: 10. The CDR3 is 16 amino acids. CDR3 in amino acids: CASSRRLSGASYEQYF. CDR3 bases: TGTGCCAGCAGCCGGCGTCTGAGCGGGGCTTCCTACGAGCAGTACTTC.

The rearrangement uses TRBV10-3 and TRBJ2-6, with D perhaps matching TRBD2 (5 bases). This CDR3 is built from 14 residues. V lost 11 bases and J lost 1, with 12 bases in between. The germline V gene has CDR1 ENHRY and CDR2 SYGVKD. The CDR3 DNA sequence: TGTGCCGGAGGTCCGGCGTCTGGGGCCAACGTCCTGACTTTC. This gives the protein CAGGPASGANVLTF.

The chain joins TRBV11-2 to TRBJ1-5; D is possibly TRBD1 (5 bases). The CDR3 covers 15 residues. Germline-derived CDR1 and CDR2 are SGHAT and FQNNGV. V lost 5 bases and J lost 5, with 16 bases in between. The CDR3 DNA reads as TGTGCCAGCAGCCTCGACAGAACGTGGGATCAGCCCCAGCATTTT. Its protein is CASSLDRTWDQPQHF.